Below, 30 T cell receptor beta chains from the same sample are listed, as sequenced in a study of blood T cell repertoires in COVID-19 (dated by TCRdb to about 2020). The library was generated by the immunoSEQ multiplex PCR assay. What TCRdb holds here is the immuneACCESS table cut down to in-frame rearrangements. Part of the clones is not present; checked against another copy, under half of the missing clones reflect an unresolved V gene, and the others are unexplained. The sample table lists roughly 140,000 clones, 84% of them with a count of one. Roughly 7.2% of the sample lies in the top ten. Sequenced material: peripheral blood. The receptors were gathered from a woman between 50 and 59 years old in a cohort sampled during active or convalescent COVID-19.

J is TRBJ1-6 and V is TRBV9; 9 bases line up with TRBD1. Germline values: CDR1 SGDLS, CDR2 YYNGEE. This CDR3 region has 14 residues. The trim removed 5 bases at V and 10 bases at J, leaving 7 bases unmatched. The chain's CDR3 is CASRGTGLGSPLHF. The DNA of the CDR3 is TGTGCCAGCAGGGGGACAGGGTTAGGATCACCCCTCCACTTT.

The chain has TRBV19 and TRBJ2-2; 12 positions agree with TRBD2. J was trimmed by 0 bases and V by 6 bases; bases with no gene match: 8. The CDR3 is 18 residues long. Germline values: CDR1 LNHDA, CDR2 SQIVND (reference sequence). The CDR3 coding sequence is TGTGCCAGTAGAGGCGGGACTAGCGGGCCCTCGAACACCGGGGAGCTGTTTTTT. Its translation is CASRGGTSGPSNTGELFF.

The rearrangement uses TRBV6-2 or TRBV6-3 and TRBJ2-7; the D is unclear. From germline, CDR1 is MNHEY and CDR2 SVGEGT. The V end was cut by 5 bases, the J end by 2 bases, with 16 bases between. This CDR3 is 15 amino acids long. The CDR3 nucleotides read TGTGCCAGCAGTCCACCAGACTTACTTACCTACGAGCAGTACTTC. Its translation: CASSPPDLLTYEQYF.

CDR3 sequence: CASSLGQGAGTGELFF. CDR3 in DNA: TGTGCCAGCAGCTTAGGACAGGGTGCCGGCACCGGGGAGCTGTTTTTT. V gene TRBV7-6 combines with J gene TRBJ2-2, with 7 bases matching TRBD1. This CDR3 has 16 amino acids. Germline V gives CDR1 SGHVS, CDR2 FNYEAQ. The trim removed 1 base at V and 4 bases at J, leaving 6 bases unmatched.

The CDR3 DNA sequence: TGTGCCAGCAGTTTGGAGGGCAGGGAAGATCAGCCCCAGCATTTT. It encodes CASSLEGREDQPQHF. The V and J genes are TRBV6-5 and TRBJ1-5; D might be TRBD1 (5 bases). CDR3 length: 15 residues. V was cut by 4 bases and J by 5 bases, with 15 bases left in between. Germline-derived CDR1 and CDR2 are MNHEY and SVGAGI.

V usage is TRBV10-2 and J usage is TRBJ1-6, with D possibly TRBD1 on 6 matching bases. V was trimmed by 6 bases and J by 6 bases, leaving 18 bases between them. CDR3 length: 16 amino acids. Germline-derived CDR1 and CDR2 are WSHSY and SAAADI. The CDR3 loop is CASRPPGGASNSPLHF. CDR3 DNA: TGCGCCAGCAGGCCCCCCGGGGGGGCTAGTAATTCACCCCTCCACTTT.

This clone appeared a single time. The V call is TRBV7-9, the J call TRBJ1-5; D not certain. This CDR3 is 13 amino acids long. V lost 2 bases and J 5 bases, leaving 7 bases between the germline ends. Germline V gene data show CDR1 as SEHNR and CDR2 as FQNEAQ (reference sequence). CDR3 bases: TGTGCCAGCAGCTTAAACGGAGATCAGCCCCAGCATTTT. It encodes CASSLNGDQPQHF. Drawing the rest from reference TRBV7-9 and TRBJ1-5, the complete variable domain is DTGVSQNPRHKITKRGQNVTFRCDPISEHNRLYWYRQTLGQGPEFLTYFQNEAQLEKSRLLSDRFSAERPKGSFSTLEIQRTEQGDSAMYLCASSLNGDQPQHFGDGTRLSIL.

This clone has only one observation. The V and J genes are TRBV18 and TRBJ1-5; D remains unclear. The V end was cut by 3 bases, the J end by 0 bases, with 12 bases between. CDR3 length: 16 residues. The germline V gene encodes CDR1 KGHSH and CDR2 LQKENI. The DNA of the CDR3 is TGTGCCAGCTCACCCTCAGGTGAGGGTAGCAATCAGCCCCAGCATTTT. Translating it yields CASSPSGEGSNQPQHF.

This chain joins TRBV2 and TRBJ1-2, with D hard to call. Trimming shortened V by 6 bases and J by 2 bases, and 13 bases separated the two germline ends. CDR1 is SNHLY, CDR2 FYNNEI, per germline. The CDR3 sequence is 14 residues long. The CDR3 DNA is TGTGCCAGCAGGGGCTTCCAGGCAAACTATGGCTACACCTTC. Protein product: CASRGFQANYGYTF.

CDR3 amino acids: CASKAGPPPNEKLFF. In nucleotides, the CDR3 is TGTGCCAGCAAGGCAGGGCCACCTCCGAATGAAAAACTGTTTTTT. The chain employs TRBV2 and TRBJ1-4; tentatively, D is TRBD1 (5 bases). The length of the CDR3 is 15 residues. Germline V gene sequence: CDR1 SNHLY, CDR2 FYNNEI. Trimming stripped 7 bases from V and 5 bases from J, with 17 bases between.

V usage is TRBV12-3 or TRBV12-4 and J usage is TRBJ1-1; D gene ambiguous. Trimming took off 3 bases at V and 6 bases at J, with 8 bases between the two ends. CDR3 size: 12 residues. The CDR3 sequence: CASSFPESEAFF. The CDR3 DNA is TGTGCCAGCAGTTTTCCCGAGTCTGAAGCTTTCTTT.

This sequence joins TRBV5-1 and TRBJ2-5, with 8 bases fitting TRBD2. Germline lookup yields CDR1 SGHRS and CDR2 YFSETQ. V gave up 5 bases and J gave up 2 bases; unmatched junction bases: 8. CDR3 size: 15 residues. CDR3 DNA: TGCGCCAGCAGTTCTTTACTAGCGGTGCAAGAGACCCAGTACTTC. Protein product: CASSSLLAVQETQYF.

The CDR3 loop reads CASSEGGVEAFF. Written as DNA, the CDR3 is TGTGCCAGCAGTGAAGGGGGGGTTGAAGCTTTCTTT. The chain has TRBV2 and TRBJ1-1; weak D call: TRBD1 (5 bases). Germline CDR1 SNHLY, CDR2 FYNNEI. V shed 1 base and J shed 7 bases, with 7 bases lying between them. The CDR3 has 12 amino acids.

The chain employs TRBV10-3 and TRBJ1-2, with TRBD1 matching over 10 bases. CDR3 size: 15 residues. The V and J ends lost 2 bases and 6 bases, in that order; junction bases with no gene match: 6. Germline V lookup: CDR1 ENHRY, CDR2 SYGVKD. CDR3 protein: CAISETGTGVDGYTF. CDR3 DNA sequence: TGTGCCATCAGTGAGACCGGGACAGGGGTGGATGGCTACACCTTC.

The CDR3 DNA sequence: TGTGCCAGCAAAAAAGCTGCAACTAATGAAAAACTGTTTTTT. Translation gives CASKKAATNEKLFF. V usage is TRBV2 and J usage is TRBJ1-4; no clear D gene. CDR1 and CDR2 (germline): SNHLY, FYNNEI. The CDR3 totals 14 residues. V lost 7 bases and J lost 0, with 9 bases in between.

CDR3 sequence reads: CASSSLGTSTDTQYF. DNA for the CDR3: TGTGCCAGCAGCTCTCTAGGGACTAGCACAGATACGCAGTATTTT. The chain carries TRBV7-9 and TRBJ2-3; maybe TRBD2 (6 bases). CDR3 length: 15 residues. With 4 bases removed from V and 0 bases from J, the gap between germline ends came to 11 bases. The germline gives CDR1 SEHNR, CDR2 FQNEAQ (reference sequence).

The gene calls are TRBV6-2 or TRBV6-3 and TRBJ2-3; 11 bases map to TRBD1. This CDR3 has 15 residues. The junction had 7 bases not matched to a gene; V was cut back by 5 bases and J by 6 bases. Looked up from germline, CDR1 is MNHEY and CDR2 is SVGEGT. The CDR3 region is CASSDWGQGGDTQYF. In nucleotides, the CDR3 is TGTGCCAGCAGTGACTGGGGACAGGGGGGGGATACGCAGTATTTT.

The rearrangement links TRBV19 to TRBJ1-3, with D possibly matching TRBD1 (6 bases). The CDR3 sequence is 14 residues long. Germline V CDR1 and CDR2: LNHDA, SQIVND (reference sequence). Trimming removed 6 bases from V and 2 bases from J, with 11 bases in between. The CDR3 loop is CASRLGAAGNTIYF. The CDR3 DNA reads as TGTGCCAGTAGGTTGGGGGCTGCTGGAAACACCATATATTTT.

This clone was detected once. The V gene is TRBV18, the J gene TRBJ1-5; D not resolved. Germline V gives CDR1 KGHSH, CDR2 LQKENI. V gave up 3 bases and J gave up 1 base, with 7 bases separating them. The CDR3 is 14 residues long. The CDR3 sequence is CASSPEVSNQPQHF. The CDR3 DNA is TGTGCCAGCTCACCCGAGGTGAGCAATCAGCCCCAGCATTTT. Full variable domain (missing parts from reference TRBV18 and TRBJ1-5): NAGVMQNPRHLVRRRGQEARLRCSPMKGHSHVYWYRQLPEEGLKFMVYLQKENIIDESGMPKERFSAEFPKEGPSILRIQQVVRGDSAAYFCASSPEVSNQPQHFGDGTRLSIL.

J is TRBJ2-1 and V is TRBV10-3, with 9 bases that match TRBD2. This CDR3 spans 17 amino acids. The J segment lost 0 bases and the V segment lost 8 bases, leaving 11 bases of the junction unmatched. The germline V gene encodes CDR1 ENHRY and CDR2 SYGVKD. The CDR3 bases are TGTGCCATCTCGGCTAGCGGGGTTGTCGACTCCTACAATGAGCAGTTCTTC. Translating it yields CAISASGVVDSYNEQFF.

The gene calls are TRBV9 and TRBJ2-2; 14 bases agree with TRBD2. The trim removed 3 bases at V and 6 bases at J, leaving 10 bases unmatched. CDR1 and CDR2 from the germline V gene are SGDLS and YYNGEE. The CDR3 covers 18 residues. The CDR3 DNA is TGTGCCAGCAGCGGACTAGCGGGGGGGCGATTTGAGTCCGGGGAGCTGTTTTTT. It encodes CASSGLAGGRFESGELFF.

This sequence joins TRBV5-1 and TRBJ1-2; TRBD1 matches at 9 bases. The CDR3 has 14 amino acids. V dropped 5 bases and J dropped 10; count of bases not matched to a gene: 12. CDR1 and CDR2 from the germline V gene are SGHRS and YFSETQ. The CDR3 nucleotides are TGCGCCAGCAGGGACAGGGGTCATTCCAGTTACTACACCTTC. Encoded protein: CASRDRGHSSYYTF.

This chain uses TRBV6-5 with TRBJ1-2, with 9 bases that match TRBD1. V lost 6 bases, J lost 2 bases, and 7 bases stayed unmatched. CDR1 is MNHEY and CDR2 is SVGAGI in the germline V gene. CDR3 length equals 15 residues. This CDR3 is CASSRPGTGNYGYTF. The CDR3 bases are TGTGCCAGCAGCCGTCCCGGGACAGGGAACTATGGCTACACCTTC.

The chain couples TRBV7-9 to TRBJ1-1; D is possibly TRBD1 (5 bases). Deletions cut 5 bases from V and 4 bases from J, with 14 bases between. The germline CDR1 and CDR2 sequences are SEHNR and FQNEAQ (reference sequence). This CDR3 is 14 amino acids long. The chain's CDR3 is CASSPRQSSTEAFF. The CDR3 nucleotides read TGTGCCAGCAGCCCTCGACAGTCAAGCACTGAAGCTTTCTTT. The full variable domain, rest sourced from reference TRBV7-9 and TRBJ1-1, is DTGVSQNPRHKITKRGQNVTFRCDPISEHNRLYWYRQTLGQGPEFLTYFQNEAQLEKSRLLSDRFSAERPKGSFSTLEIQRTEQGDSAMYLCASSPRQSSTEAFFGQGTRLTVV.

The CDR3 DNA reads TGTGCCAGCAGCCATGGGGGAGGGACCGCCGCGCAGTATTTT. Residues: CASSHGGGTAAQYF. V gene TRBV3-1 (or the pseudogene TRBV3-2) combines with J gene TRBJ2-3, with TRBD2 matching 7 bases. Looked up from germline, CDR1 is LGHDT and CDR2 is YNNKEL (reference sequence). The ends lost 3 bases at V and 10 bases at J; junction bases unmatched: 10. The CDR3 loop spans 14 amino acids.

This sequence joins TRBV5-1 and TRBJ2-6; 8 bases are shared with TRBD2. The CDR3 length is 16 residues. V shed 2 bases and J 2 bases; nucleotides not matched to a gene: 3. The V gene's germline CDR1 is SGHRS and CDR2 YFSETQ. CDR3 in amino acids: CASSFREGAGANVLTF. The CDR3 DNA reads TGCGCCAGCAGCTTTCGGGAGGGCGCTGGGGCCAACGTCCTGACTTTC.

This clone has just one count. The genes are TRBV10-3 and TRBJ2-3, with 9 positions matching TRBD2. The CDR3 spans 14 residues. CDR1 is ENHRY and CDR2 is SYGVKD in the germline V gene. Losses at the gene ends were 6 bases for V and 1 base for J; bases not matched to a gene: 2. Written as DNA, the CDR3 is TGTGCCATCAGGCCTAGCGGGGGCACAGATACGCAGTATTTT. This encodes CAIRPSGGTDTQYF.

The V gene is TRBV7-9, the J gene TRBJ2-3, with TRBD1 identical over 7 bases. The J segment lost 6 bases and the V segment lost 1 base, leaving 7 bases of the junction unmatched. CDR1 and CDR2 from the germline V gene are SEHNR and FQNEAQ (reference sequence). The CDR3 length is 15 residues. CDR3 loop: CASSLGDRDGDTQYF. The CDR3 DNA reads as TGTGCCAGCAGCTTAGGCGACAGGGACGGGGATACGCAGTATTTT.

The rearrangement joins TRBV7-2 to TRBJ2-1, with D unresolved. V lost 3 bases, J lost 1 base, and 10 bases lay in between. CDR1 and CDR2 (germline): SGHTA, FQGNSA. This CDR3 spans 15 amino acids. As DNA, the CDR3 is TGTGCCAGCAGCTTCAGCTCAGGATCCTACAATGAGCAGTTCTTC. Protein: CASSFSSGSYNEQFF.

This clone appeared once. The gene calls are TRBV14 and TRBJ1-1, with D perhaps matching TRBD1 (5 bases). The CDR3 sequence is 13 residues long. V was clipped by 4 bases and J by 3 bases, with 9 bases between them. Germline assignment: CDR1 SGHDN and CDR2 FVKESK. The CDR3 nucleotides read TGTGCCAGCAGCCGTCAGGGTTACACTGAAGCTTTCTTT. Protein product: CASSRQGYTEAFF.